Listed below are T cell receptor beta chains from one sample, sequenced in a study of blood T cell repertoires in COVID-19. Sequencing used immunoSEQ multiplex PCR; TCRdb keeps in-frame clones, though not all of them. The sample holds fewer than 300,000 clones, nearly 85% seen once. Material: peripheral blood. These receptors originate from a human donor in a cohort sampled during active COVID-19. Both conserved end residues are part of each CDR3.

cdr3_aa j_call v_call
CASSIDRGVEQYF TRBJ2-7 TRBV6-5
CASSYWDRGYNEQFF TRBJ2-1 TRBV6-5
CASSSDRATDTQYF TRBJ2-3 TRBV11-3
CASSSRAGGLASETQYF TRBJ2-5 TRBV7-2
CASRPVGEADTQYF TRBJ2-3 TRBV6-5
CASSFGGRKSTDTQYF TRBJ2-3 TRBV27
CASSFTAGEVGNEQFF TRBJ2-1 TRBV5-1
CASSPRRGSSYEQYF TRBJ2-7 TRBV7-2
CASSLGLAGGGPDTQYF TRBJ2-3 TRBV5-1
CASSLDTEYNSPLHF TRBJ1-6 TRBV11-3
CASSVADRSLVAFF TRBJ1-1 TRBV9
CASSLSDDRGSSPLHF TRBJ1-6 TRBV27
CASSIGTGRSWDTEAFF TRBJ1-1 TRBV7-8
CASSSLAGVDEQYF TRBJ2-7 TRBV2
CASSKAGQETQYF TRBJ2-5 TRBV13
CASSDQGSYEQFF TRBJ2-1 TRBV2
CATSDPPGTGELFF TRBJ2-2 TRBV24-1
CASSGSRIRSGNTIYF TRBJ1-3 TRBV6-1
CASTPLILESGYTF TRBJ1-2 TRBV19
CASSSRSGTGVEQYF TRBJ2-7 TRBV7-9
CASSPAGTVNSPLHF TRBJ1-6 TRBV5-5
CASLPRDRGPYEQYF TRBJ2-7 TRBV28
CASSQDKFRGSPYTDTQYF TRBJ2-3 TRBV3-1/TRBV3-2
CASSPGHGFLSIMANEKLFF TRBJ1-4 TRBV6-6
CASSLQGTTYEQYF TRBJ2-7 TRBV27
CSVERLAPDTQYF TRBJ2-3 TRBV29-1
CASSSIRDRDPDTQYF TRBJ2-3 TRBV7-6
CASSPLGGMNTEAFF TRBJ1-1 TRBV18
CASSQGDSYNYGYTF TRBJ1-2 TRBV18
CASSLTGGGTDTQYF TRBJ2-3 TRBV6-5
CASSAGPGTEAFF TRBJ1-1 TRBV6-5
CASSETSGSREETQYF TRBJ2-5 TRBV2
CASSLRGTEAFF TRBJ1-1 TRBV28
CASSLVLAGVGVRTDTQYF TRBJ2-3 TRBV5-6
CASTSVSGGTDTQYF TRBJ2-3 TRBV2
CASSTTRGGNQPQHF TRBJ1-5 TRBV6-5
CASSMGHLDEKLFF TRBJ1-4 TRBV11-1
CATSDGTSGSLFPDTQYF TRBJ2-3 TRBV24-1
CASSLDGGSTDTQYF TRBJ2-3 TRBV7-9
CASSHSPKSVQYF TRBJ2-4 TRBV3-1/TRBV3-2
CASSLGPPSGGETQYF TRBJ2-5 TRBV7-2